This T cell receptor (beta chain) is drawn from a study of shared clonotypes between healthy human individuals. Study conclusions and caveats: Represented diversity (both genetic and exposure-history) was limited by the small number of donors.

The data were produced by immunoSEQ multiplex PCR, yet TCRdb's version contains in-frame clones alone and is incomplete. The data show fewer than 3 million clones, under 95% seen once. It was into CD45RA+ naive and CD45RA-negative memory subsets that the CD4+ cells were split. On this clone itself: Antigen specificity is unknown.

Germline V gives CDR1 ENHRY, CDR2 SYGVKD. The ends were cut back, 7 bases at V and 4 bases at J, with 14 bases in the middle. The CDR3 loop spans 14 amino acids. V usage is TRBV10-3 and J usage is TRBJ2-1; no clear D. The receptor was derived from a young man in good health. Some clones in this sample may be carry-over from other donors' samples. The sample taken for sequencing was naive CD4+ T cells from PBMCs. The subset is: CD45RA+ positively selected. CDR3 sequence (DNA): TGTGCCATCACCCCCCAACTTGTTTACAATGAGCAGTTCTTC. This translates into CAITPQLVYNEQFF.